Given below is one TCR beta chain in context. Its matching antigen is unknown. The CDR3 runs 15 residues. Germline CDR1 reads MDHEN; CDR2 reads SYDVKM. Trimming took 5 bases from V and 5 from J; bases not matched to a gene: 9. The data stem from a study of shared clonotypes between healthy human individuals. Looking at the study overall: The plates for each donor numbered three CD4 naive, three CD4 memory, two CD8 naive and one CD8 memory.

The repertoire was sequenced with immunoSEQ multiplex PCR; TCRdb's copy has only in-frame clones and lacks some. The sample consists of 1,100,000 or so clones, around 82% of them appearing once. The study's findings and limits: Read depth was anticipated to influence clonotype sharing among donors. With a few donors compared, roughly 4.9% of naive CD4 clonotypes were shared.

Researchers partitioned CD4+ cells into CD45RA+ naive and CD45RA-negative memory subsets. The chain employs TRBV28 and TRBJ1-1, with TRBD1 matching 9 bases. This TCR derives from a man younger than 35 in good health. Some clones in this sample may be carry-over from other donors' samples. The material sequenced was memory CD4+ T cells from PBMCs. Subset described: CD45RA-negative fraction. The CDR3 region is CASSEQGAAGTEAFF. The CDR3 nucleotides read TGTGCCAGCAGTGAACAGGGGGCTGCGGGGACTGAAGCTTTCTTT.